The clone carrying this TCR beta chain was detected a few times. The antigen is undetermined. These data originate in a study of tumor and adjacent non-tumor tissue in lung cancer. Study findings and constraints: Normal lung showed higher cumulative top 100 clone frequency than tumor. Patients with more diverse tumor TCRs had worse survival.

Per the germline V gene, CDR1 is GTSNPN and CDR2 is SVGIG (reference sequence). The CDR3 covers 13 residues. The ends were cut back, 3 bases at V and 1 base at J, with 9 bases in the middle. Three rounds of nested PCR, following a modified ARM-PCR protocol, produced the TCRbeta library. TCRdb fed the multiplex PCR reads into MiXCR, producing one record per CDR3 protein. The sample includes 40,000 to 45,000 distinct CDR3 sequences, approximately 57% seen only once; the top ten take 45%. No cell sorting was done before RNA was extracted from the tissue. More than 3 cm separated this lung sample from the edge of the tumor.

The sequenced material came from distant non-tumor lung tissue. The genes are TRBV30 and TRBJ1-1; maybe TRBD1 (6 bases). The origin of this receptor is a man over 45 with non-small cell lung cancer. CDR3 amino acids: CAWRQGQNTEAFF. The CDR3 DNA reads as TGTGCCTGGAGACAGGGTCAGAACACTGAAGCTTTCTTT.